One sample yielded the 13 T cell receptor beta chains listed below, sequenced in a study of vaccination effects on CD4 cells after COVID-19. These receptors have no known antigen. After expansion with viral peptide pools in the ViraFEST assay, antigen-specific CD4+ T cells were sequenced. When about ten days of culture had elapsed, CD4+ T cells were isolated. Participants each got two BNT162b2 or mRNA-1273 vaccine doses. Profiling relied on immunoSEQ multiplex PCR, and the TCRdb table lists in-frame clones only, not all of them. The sample carries 67,000 or so clones, about 81% recorded once. The sequencing here drew on CD4+ T cells from PBMCs cultured with HCoV-229E spike peptides, taken after COVID-19 vaccination. These receptors were taken from a human donor who received a COVID-19 vaccine.

V and J are TRBV5-6 and TRBJ1-1; no definite D call. Trimming removed 3 bases from V and 3 bases from J, with 15 bases in between. Germline values: CDR1 SGHDT, CDR2 YYEEEE. The CDR3 extends over 15 amino acids. CDR3 sequence: CASSSMVHGDTEAFF. CDR3 bases: TGTGCCAGCAGCTCGATGGTACATGGGGACACTGAAGCTTTCTTT.

The rearrangement links TRBV7-2 to TRBJ2-5, with 7 nucleotides matching TRBD1. Germline values: CDR1 SGHTA, CDR2 FQGNSA. The CDR3 totals 14 residues. The V gene end was trimmed by 3 bases and the J gene end by 5 bases; junction bases not matched to a gene: 6. The CDR3 nucleotides read TGTGCCAGCAGCTTGGGACAGCGAGGGGAGACCCAGTACTTC. Its protein is CASSLGQRGETQYF. Using reference TRBV7-2 and TRBJ2-5 for the parts outside the CDR3, the full variable domain is GAGVSQSPSNKVTEKGKDVELRCDPISGHTALYWYRQSLGQGLEFLIYFQGNSAPDKSGLPSDRFSAERTGGSVSTLTIQRTQQEDSAVYLCASSLGQRGETQYFGPGTRLLVL.

V is TRBV14 and J is TRBJ1-1, with TRBD1 matching over 8 bases. Trimming at V came to 4 bases and at J to 5 bases, leaving 9 bases not matched to a gene. The CDR3 extends over 15 amino acids. The germline V gene has CDR1 SGHDN and CDR2 FVKESK. The CDR3 sequence is CASSPIQGVGTEAFF. For the CDR3, the DNA is TGTGCCAGCAGCCCTATACAGGGGGTTGGGACTGAAGCTTTCTTT.

The V call is TRBV6-5, the J call TRBJ2-3; the match to TRBD1 covers 8 bases. The CDR3 is 16 amino acids. V shed 3 bases and J 4 bases; nucleotides not matched to a gene: 9. Germline lookup yields CDR1 MNHEY and CDR2 SVGAGI. Here the CDR3 DNA reads TGTGCCAGCAGTTATCTTGGACAGGGTTTAGCAGATACGCAGTATTTT. Protein product: CASSYLGQGLADTQYF.

The chain couples TRBV4-3 to TRBJ1-1, with 11 bases aligning to TRBD1. The germline CDR1 and CDR2 sequences are LGHNA and YSLEER. J gave up 11 bases and V 1 base, and 12 bases lay outside the gene matches. This CDR3 is built from 16 residues. The DNA of the CDR3 is TGCGCCAGCAGCCAAGGTAGTTCGGACAGGGGGCTGAGGGCTTTCTTT. Protein sequence: CASSQGSSDRGLRAFF.

The chain links TRBV4-1 to TRBJ1-4; TRBD1 is a possible D gene (6 bases). The V and J ends lost 4 bases and 5 bases respectively, with 14 bases between them. The CDR3 runs to 15 residues. Looked up from germline, CDR1 is MGHRA and CDR2 is YSYEKL. The CDR3 region has the DNA TGCGCCAGCAGCCTAACGGACAGCTTCAATGAAAAACTGTTTTTT. Protein: CASSLTDSFNEKLFF.

The chain couples TRBV5-1 to TRBJ2-3; 8 bases line up with TRBD2. Germline CDR1 SGHRS, CDR2 YFSETQ. This CDR3 is 15 amino acids long. With V trimmed by 2 bases and J by 3 bases, 5 bases remained unmatched. CDR3 protein: CASSFRGGPTDTQYF. The CDR3 DNA follows: TGCGCCAGCAGCTTTCGGGGGGGGCCGACAGATACGCAGTATTTT.

This clone turned up a few times. The CDR3, as DNA: TGTGCCAGCAGCTTAGCGCGATTGGGGATGAACACTGAAGCTTTCTTT. This codes for CASSLARLGMNTEAFF. V usage is TRBV7-9 and J usage is TRBJ1-1; no reliable D call. The length of the CDR3 is 16 residues. The V and J ends lost 0 bases and 0 bases respectively, with 11 bases between them. CDR1 is SEHNR, CDR2 FQNEAQ, per germline (reference sequence).

CDR3 sequence: CASSVGTGWIGELFF. The CDR3 nucleotides are TGTGCCAGCAGTGTGGGGACAGGGTGGATCGGGGAGCTGTTTTTT. The rearrangement links TRBV2 to TRBJ2-2, with 9 bases matching TRBD1. Trimming removed 4 bases from V and 7 bases from J; junction bases left unmatched: 7. The germline CDR1 and CDR2 sequences are SNHLY and FYNNEI. The CDR3 runs 15 residues.

This clone was seen only a few times. J is TRBJ1-3 and V is TRBV19, with D possibly TRBD1 on 6 matching bases. This CDR3 has 13 residues. The germline CDR1 and CDR2 sequences are LNHDA and SQIVND (reference sequence). V was clipped by 7 bases and J by 3 bases, with 10 bases between them. This chain's CDR3 is CASNRVFGNTIYF. The CDR3 DNA sequence: TGTGCCAGTAACAGGGTCTTTGGAAACACCATATATTTT.

This chain links TRBV6-1 with TRBJ1-1; no clear D. The CDR3 has 14 amino acids. Per the germline V gene, CDR1 is MNHNS and CDR2 is SASEGT. V was clipped by 1 base and J by 3 bases, with 9 bases between them. CDR3 sequence (DNA): TGTGCCAGCAGTGAAGAGGACCGATACACTGAAGCTTTCTTT. Its protein product is CASSEEDRYTEAFF.

The DNA for the CDR3 is TGTGCCAGCAGTGAAAGAGGACTTAGCAATCAGCCCCAGCATTTT. Protein sequence: CASSERGLSNQPQHF. V is TRBV2 and J is TRBJ1-5; D not resolved. The CDR3 totals 15 residues. Germline V lookup: CDR1 SNHLY, CDR2 FYNNEI. Trimming stripped 2 bases from V and 0 bases from J, with 8 bases between.

The gene calls are TRBV2 and TRBJ1-4, with 8 bases fitting TRBD1. Germline V CDR1 and CDR2: SNHLY, FYNNEI. This CDR3 contains 14 residues. With 8 bases clipped from V and 5 bases from J, the junction kept 7 bases outside the gene matches. The DNA for the CDR3 is TGTGCCAGCCTTTCTCGGACAGGGAATGAAAAACTGTTTTTT. Translation: CASLSRTGNEKLFF.